Listed here are 31 T cell receptor beta chains from one sample, sequenced in a study of cytomegalovirus exposure and HLA in healthy donors. PCR amplification relied on 60 Vbeta primers (plus 13 Jbeta primers). Libraries were prepared by immunoSEQ multiplex PCR; TCRdb keeps only in-frame clonotypes and omits some of them. Of about 190,000 clones in the sample, just under 75% were seen once. Source material: PBMCs. These receptor sequences come from a woman in her twenties or thirties in good health and CMV-seropositive.

The gene calls are TRBV29-1 and TRBJ1-1, with 10 positions matching TRBD1. After removal of 7 bases from V and 1 base from J, the junction contained 6 bases not matched to a gene. The V gene's germline CDR1 is SQVTM and CDR2 ANQGSEA. The CDR3 covers 14 residues. CDR3 region: CSAGDRGTNTEAFF. CDR3 bases: TGCAGCGCCGGGGACAGGGGAACGAACACTGAAGCTTTCTTT.

This clone occurred once. The V and J genes are TRBV28 and TRBJ2-3; 9 nucleotides agree with TRBD1. There are 17 residues in the CDR3. J gave up 1 base and V 5 bases, and 10 bases lay outside the gene matches. Germline V CDR1 and CDR2: MDHEN, SYDVKM. CDR3 in DNA: TGTGCCAGCAGTACGGACAGGGGTCGGGATGGCACAGATACGCAGTATTTT. It codes for CASSTDRGRDGTDTQYF.

The J gene is TRBJ2-1, the V gene TRBV28; TRBD2 matches at 9 bases. Germline-derived CDR1 and CDR2 are MDHEN and SYDVKM. The CDR3 sequence is 16 residues long. V dropped 5 bases and J dropped 2; count of bases not matched to a gene: 7. Written as DNA, the CDR3 is TGTGCCAGCAGTGCCAGACTAGCGGCACCCTACAATGAGCAGTTCTTC. Its protein product is CASSARLAAPYNEQFF.

The CDR3: CASRLPMNTEAFF. In DNA form, the CDR3 reads TGTGCCAGTAGGTTGCCTATGAACACTGAAGCTTTCTTT. The V call is TRBV19, the J call TRBJ1-1, with D unclear. V was pared by 6 bases and J by 0 bases, with 8 bases between. The length of the CDR3 is 13 residues. Germline-derived CDR1 and CDR2 are LNHDA and SQIVND (reference sequence).

This sequence joins TRBV28 and TRBJ1-1; the D gene is possibly TRBD1 (5 bases). The CDR3 loop spans 18 amino acids. Germline V gives CDR1 MDHEN, CDR2 SYDVKM. The V end lost 5 bases, the J end lost 3 bases, and 25 bases lay between the germline ends. CDR3 residues: CASSLVGGLSKTDTEAFF. CDR3 sequence (DNA): TGTGCCAGCAGTCTGGTTGGGGGACTCTCAAAGACGGACACTGAAGCTTTCTTT.

CDR3 in DNA: TGTGCCAGCAGCCTGGGACTAGCGGGAGCGATCCTGACTTTC. It specifies CASSLGLAGAILTF. The V and J genes are TRBV5-5 and TRBJ2-6; 14 bases are shared with TRBD2. The CDR3 loop spans 14 amino acids. In germline, CDR1 is SGHKS, CDR2 YYEKEE (reference sequence). The V gene end was trimmed by 4 bases and the J gene end by 14 bases; junction bases not matched to a gene: 5.

V and J are TRBV5-4 and TRBJ2-7; D is unresolved. The germline gives CDR1 SGHNT, CDR2 YYREEE (reference sequence). The length of the CDR3 is 14 residues. Trimming removed 4 bases from V and 0 bases from J, with 11 bases in between. This CDR3 is CASSPQQSSYEQYF. The CDR3 DNA follows: TGTGCCAGCAGCCCACAGCAAAGCTCCTACGAGCAGTACTTC.

This chain connects TRBV7-9 to TRBJ1-2; 9 nucleotides line up with TRBD1. The germline V gene encodes CDR1 SEHNR and CDR2 FQNEAQ (reference sequence). The V gene end was trimmed by 7 bases and the J gene end by 3 bases; junction bases not matched to a gene: 12. The CDR3 runs 16 residues. CDR3 region: CASIQGQQGAYYGYTF. In DNA, the CDR3 is TGTGCCAGCATCCAGGGACAACAGGGGGCCTACTATGGCTACACCTTC.

This clone showed up just a few times. This rearrangement joins TRBV5-1 to TRBJ2-3; 7 bases agree with TRBD1. Looked up from germline, CDR1 is SGHRS and CDR2 is YFSETQ. Germline trimming cut 2 bases from V and 0 bases from J; bases unmatched to any gene: 9. This CDR3 comprises 17 residues. CDR3 sequence: CASSFQHRGISTDTQYF. CDR3 nucleotide sequence: TGCGCCAGCAGCTTCCAGCACAGGGGAATTAGCACAGATACGCAGTATTTT.

The chain links TRBV20-1 to TRBJ1-1; TRBD1 matches 9 bases. V was pared by 3 bases and J by 7 bases, with 0 bases of the junction left unmatched. The CDR3 has 11 residues. CDR1 is DFQATT, CDR2 SNEGSKA, per germline (reference sequence). The CDR3 nucleotides read TGCAGTGCTAGGACAGGGGGTGAAGCTTTCTTT. It is translated as CSARTGGEAFF.

The rearrangement links TRBV11-2 to TRBJ2-2, with D perhaps matching TRBD2 (5 bases). Germline lookup yields CDR1 SGHAT and CDR2 FQNNGV. Trimming shortened V by 7 bases and J by 7 bases, and 13 bases separated the two germline ends. The CDR3 length is 13 residues. CDR3 coding DNA: TGTGCCAGCATTTACCCCGGAGGCGGGGAGCTGTTTTTT. This sequence encodes CASIYPGGGELFF.

The chain is built from TRBV27 and TRBJ2-3; D gene ambiguous. CDR3 length: 13 residues. Deletions cut 6 bases from V and 1 base from J, with 8 bases between. Germline-derived CDR1 and CDR2 are MNHEY and SMNVEV (reference sequence). CDR3 region: CASSPLRTDTQYF. DNA of the CDR3: TGTGCCAGCAGCCCCCTACGCACAGATACGCAGTATTTT.

This clone was counted between two and nine times. The CDR3, as DNA: TGTGCCAGCAGCTTAGACAGGGGCACTGAAGCTTTCTTT. Protein product: CASSLDRGTEAFF. The chain links TRBV5-5 to TRBJ1-1; 8 bases align to TRBD1. V gave up 2 bases and J gave up 4 bases; unmatched junction bases: 1. CDR1 and CDR2 from the germline V gene are SGHKS and YYEKEE (reference sequence). The CDR3 sequence is 13 residues long.

The chain combines TRBV28 with TRBJ2-1; TRBD2 agrees at 9 bases. Germline V gives CDR1 MDHEN, CDR2 SYDVKM. With 7 bases clipped from V and 4 bases from J, the junction kept 17 bases outside the gene matches. The CDR3 spans 18 residues. The CDR3 loop is CASIPLQREALTYNEQFF. CDR3 bases: TGTGCCAGCATTCCCCTTCAGCGGGAGGCCCTGACGTACAATGAGCAGTTCTTC.

This clone has only a few counts. The chain uses TRBV7-9 and TRBJ2-1; D is unclear. Trimming took 2 bases from V and 13 from J, leaving 15 bases between them. CDR1 SEHNR and CDR2 FQNEAQ come from the germline V gene (reference sequence). The CDR3 runs 13 residues. In DNA, the CDR3 is TGTGCCAGCAGCTTAATGGGTGGAGCAGTACAGTTCTTC. Protein: CASSLMGGAVQFF.

The chain has TRBV6-5 and TRBJ2-2; the match to TRBD2 covers 12 bases. V dropped 6 bases and J dropped 7; count of bases not matched to a gene: 6. This CDR3 is built from 15 residues. Germline CDR1 MNHEY, CDR2 SVGAGI. This CDR3 is CASRLTSGRNGELFF. The CDR3 nucleotides read TGTGCCAGCAGGCTAACTAGCGGGAGGAACGGGGAGCTGTTTTTT.

The chain links TRBV6-1 to TRBJ2-7, with D maybe TRBD1 (5 bases). From germline, CDR1 is MNHNS and CDR2 SASEGT. V was clipped by 10 bases and J by 4 bases, with 14 bases between them. The CDR3 totals 12 residues. The CDR3 nucleotides are TGTGCCACCCCAGGGTCTGGGTACGAGCAGTACTTC. The encoded protein is CATPGSGYEQYF.

The chain combines TRBV5-1 with TRBJ2-3; no reliable D call. The CDR3 sequence is 15 residues long. V gave up 0 bases and J gave up 2 bases, with 10 bases separating them. Germline V gene data show CDR1 as SGHRS and CDR2 as YFSETQ. CDR3 nucleotide sequence: TGCGCCAGCAGCTTGGTGGCAGGCGCCACAGATACGCAGTATTTT. This encodes CASSLVAGATDTQYF. Filled out from reference TRBV5-1 and TRBJ2-3, the complete variable domain reads KAGVTQTPRYLIKTRGQQVTLSCSPISGHRSVSWYQQTPGQGLQFLFEYFSETQRNKGNFPGRFSGRQFSNSRSEMNVSTLELGDSALYLCASSLVAGATDTQYFGPGTRLTVL.

About this clone itself: The sample holds other DNA sequences that translate to the same CDR3. The gene calls are TRBV19 and TRBJ2-1, with 8 bases fitting TRBD2. The CDR3 sequence is 15 residues long. The trim removed 3 bases at V and 1 base at J, leaving 2 bases unmatched. Germline CDR1 LNHDA, CDR2 SQIVND (reference sequence). The DNA for the CDR3 is TGTGCCAGTAGTATTTCGGGAGGGTCCTACAATGAGCAGTTCTTC. Translation gives CASSISGGSYNEQFF.

This clone appeared a single time. Mismatch with germline at one junction end may stem from a read error. The gene calls are TRBV7-9 and TRBJ2-1; the match to TRBD1 covers 10 bases. In germline, CDR1 is SEHNR, CDR2 FQNEAQ (reference sequence). The CDR3 extends over 16 amino acids. The CDR3 DNA follows: TGTTCCAGCAGCAGCCTAGACAGGGGGCTCGACAATGAGCAGTTCTTC. Residues: CSSSSLDRGLDNEQFF.

This clone was counted a single time. The chain couples TRBV15 to TRBJ2-1, with D possibly matching TRBD2 (6 bases). Looked up from germline, CDR1 is LNHNV and CDR2 is YYDKDF (reference sequence). The V gene lost 0 bases and the J gene lost 1 base, with 10 bases spanning the gap. This CDR3 is 16 amino acids long. CDR3: CATSRDTGESYNEQFF. The CDR3 region has the DNA TGTGCCACCAGCAGAGATACGGGGGAGTCCTACAATGAGCAGTTCTTC.

The J gene is TRBJ2-7, the V gene TRBV5-1; the match to TRBD2 covers 10 bases. Germline trimming cut 0 bases from V and 5 bases from J; bases unmatched to any gene: 5. The CDR3 is 15 amino acids. Germline V gene sequence: CDR1 SGHRS, CDR2 YFSETQ. CDR3 region: CASSLVPSGSNEQYF. CDR3 nucleotides: TGCGCCAGCAGCTTGGTGCCTAGCGGGAGTAACGAGCAGTACTTC.

V and J are TRBV7-9 and TRBJ2-7; D is perhaps TRBD1 (5 bases). Germline CDR1 and CDR2: SEHNR and FQNEAQ (reference sequence). V gave up 6 bases and J gave up 5 bases, with 11 bases separating them. The CDR3 contains 12 residues. The CDR3 spells CASSYQGNEQYF. As DNA, the CDR3 is TGTGCCAGCAGTTATCAGGGTAACGAGCAGTACTTC.

CDR3 residues: CASSYMQGADEQYF. The CDR3 coding sequence is TGTGCCAGCAGTTACATGCAGGGGGCGGATGAGCAGTACTTC. V usage is TRBV6-5 and J usage is TRBJ2-7; TRBD1 matches at 8 bases. CDR3 length: 14 amino acids. Trimming took 2 bases from V and 7 from J; bases not matched to a gene: 7. The V gene's germline CDR1 is MNHEY and CDR2 SVGAGI.

This clone appeared a few times. The gene calls are TRBV5-4 and TRBJ2-3, with 7 bases fitting TRBD2. Germline lookup yields CDR1 SGHNT and CDR2 YYREEE (reference sequence). J was trimmed by 1 base and V by 4 bases; bases with no gene match: 9. The CDR3 runs to 16 residues. The CDR3 loop is CASSPSRLAGTDTQYF. The CDR3 DNA sequence: TGTGCCAGCAGCCCGTCGAGGCTAGCGGGCACAGATACGCAGTATTTT.

The chain links TRBV5-6 to TRBJ2-3, with D possibly TRBD1 on 5 matching bases. Trimming removed 0 bases at V and 6 bases at J, with 8 bases between. Germline V gene sequence: CDR1 SGHDT, CDR2 YYEEEE. CDR3 length equals 13 residues. The CDR3 sequence: CASSLEGLDTQYF. Here the CDR3 DNA reads TGTGCCAGCAGCTTGGAGGGGCTCGATACGCAGTATTTT.

The chain couples TRBV5-1 to TRBJ2-1; TRBD1 might be the D (6 bases). The CDR3 has 17 residues. CDR1 and CDR2 (germline): SGHRS, YFSETQ. Trimming left V 7 bases short and J 5 bases short, with 25 bases between. The CDR3 is CASSRTANTEPHNEQFF. Written as DNA, the CDR3 is TGCGCCAGCTCCCGGACAGCGAATACCGAGCCCCACAATGAGCAGTTCTTC.

The rearrangement uses TRBV19 and TRBJ1-1; D is undetermined. The length of the CDR3 is 14 residues. Between the trimmed V and J ends, which lost 5 bases and 4 bases, there was a span of 14 bases. Germline assignment: CDR1 LNHDA and CDR2 SQIVND (reference sequence). Here the CDR3 reads CASSARVTATEAFF. As DNA, the CDR3 is TGTGCCAGTAGTGCGAGGGTAACGGCCACTGAAGCTTTCTTT. The whole variable domain, remainder taken from reference TRBV19 and TRBJ1-1, is DGGITQSPKYLFRKEGQNVTLSCEQNLNHDAMYWYRQDPGQGLRLIYYSQIVNDFQKGDIAEGYSVSREKKESFPLTVTSAQKNPTAFYLCASSARVTATEAFFGQGTRLTVV.

The count of this clone is one. The rearrangement joins TRBV19 to TRBJ2-7, with 9 bases identical to TRBD1. The CDR3 totals 15 residues. Germline V gives CDR1 LNHDA, CDR2 SQIVND (reference sequence). With 6 bases clipped from V and 1 base from J, the junction kept 7 bases outside the gene matches. The CDR3 sequence is CASSPGQGQSYEQYF. The DNA for the CDR3 is TGTGCCAGTAGCCCGGGACAGGGCCAATCCTACGAGCAGTACTTC.

This clone was counted between two and nine times. The genes are TRBV27 and TRBJ1-1; perhaps TRBD1 as D (5 bases). CDR3 size: 13 residues. With 2 bases removed from V and 8 bases from J, the gap between germline ends came to 12 bases. CDR1 MNHEY and CDR2 SMNVEV come from the germline V gene (reference sequence). The CDR3 protein is CASSLLGDYEAFF. The CDR3 region has the DNA TGTGCCAGCAGTTTACTGGGGGACTACGAAGCTTTCTTT.

The chain is built from TRBV25-1 and TRBJ2-7, with D maybe TRBD1 (6 bases). The CDR3 sequence is 15 residues long. Trimming removed 8 bases at V and 7 bases at J, with 24 bases between. CDR1 is MGHDK and CDR2 is SYGVNS in the germline V gene. The CDR3 loop reads CASAPGAGAPGEQYF. CDR3 DNA: TGTGCCAGCGCCCCGGGTGCAGGGGCCCCTGGGGAGCAGTACTTC.